This TCR beta chain comes out of a study of blood T cells in healthy people across ages (dated by TCRdb to about 2015). About the study as a whole: Template switching captured roughly one uniquely barcoded TCR beta cDNA molecule per two T cells in model experiments. Donors were grouped into four age groups: young (average roughly 16 years), middle-aged (less than 40), aged (about 60) and long-lived (approximately 81). To avoid experimental bias, donors of different ages were distributed randomly across sequencing lanes. Using deep sequencing normalized with unique cDNA molecular identifiers, the study measured how TCR beta repertoire diversity changes with age. Two additional independent replicas of 1 million unique cDNA reads from the same blood draw were analyzed for two donors (one aged 18 to 30 and one aged 80 or older). What the authors observed across the whole study: Because profiling used bulk unsorted PBMCs, naive and antigen-experienced compartments could not be compared conclusively. Estimates of total diversity from one million sequenced T cells were regarded as lower bounds and underestimates. Compared with the aged group, more naive CD4+ T cells, fewer expanded clones and increased TCR diversity were shown by the long-lived group, suggesting age selection. As age increased, observed TCR beta diversity per million T cells dropped in a roughly linear way, and a significant reduction was already evident by age about 40. Donor CMV infection status was unknown, potentially confounding age-related changes in expanded clonotypes. There was a strong correlation between observed TCR beta diversity and the percentage of naive T cells measured by flow cytometry.

The donors were roughly 40 Caucasian individuals from Russia, aged roughly 6 to 100 years, who were systemically healthy. Each donor gave 8 to 10 milliliters of peripheral blood, drawn into EDTA-treated Vacutainer tubes. Ficoll-Paque density-gradient centrifugation was used to isolate PBMCs, with at least 7 million per sample. Total RNA was extracted from PBMCs with Trizol reagent, with at least 5.5 micrograms obtained per sample. For every donor, an aliquot of PBMCs went through flow cytometry to measure the percentages of naive CD45RAhigh/CD27high T cells. Notes on this clonotype: This clone's antigen is unknown. Base quality data are lacking; no much larger clone is found one base away.

Receptor amplification or capture employed 5' RACE. Data came from an Illumina HiSeq 2500. A second PCR of about 6 to 11 cycles was run with a J-beta primer mix and a sample-barcoded 5' primer. Each TCR beta cDNA molecule received a unique molecular identifier from a template-switch 5' adaptor carrying 12 random nucleotides. Each sample yielded at least 2.5 million CDR3-containing paired-end reads. First-strand cDNA was synthesized from all RNA with the Mint cDNA synthesis kit, primed by a TRBC-specific oligonucleotide. Following uracil-DNA glycosylase treatment, a first 18-cycle PCR with universal primers M1SS and BC2_uni_R was performed on all cDNA. The original pipeline was this. For normalization, 1 million high-quality reads, each with a distinct molecular identifier, were randomly selected from each sample. Reads with shared molecular identifiers were discarded instead of being binned into consensus sequences. MiTCR, set to a Q25 quality threshold and the strictest error-elimination algorithm, was used for CDR3 identification, clonotype clustering and error correction. A nonparametric unseen species model with Euler transformation was used to estimate a lower bound on total TCR beta diversity. TCRdb itself trimmed the public reads at Q25 with fastp, ran MiXCR and retained productive beta chains. All rows with the same CDR3 protein become a single entry with the most common DNA and genes. These V and J calls originate from TCRdb's pipeline instead of the authors' own analysis. Here the sample has hundreds of thousands of distinct CDR3 sequences; 45% to 65% occur a single time. The top ten hold 50% to 65% of the sample.

The sequence came from a man in his sixties in good health. The sequencing sample was made of blood.

CDR3 loop: CASSARGGLGNEQFF. In nucleotides, the sequence is TGCGCCAGCAGCGCTAGGGGGGGGCTGGGCAATGAGCAGTTCTTC. The chain links TRBV5-1 with TRBJ2-1, and possibly TRBD2, on 7 matching bases. V is clipped by 4 bases and J by 6 bases, and the sequence between their germline boundaries is 17 bases long. The germline V gene specifies SGHRS as CDR1 and YFSETQ as CDR2. Its CDR3 holds 15 amino acids, cysteine through phenylalanine. This entry keeps only the CDR3 DNA: 45 bases, framed from base 1.